Detailed here is one TCR beta chain. The target antigen is unknown. The sample belongs to a study of somatic mutations in cytotoxic T cells in rheumatoid arthritis. Study background: Collection of patient blood (under 34 ml EDTA) took place right after diagnosis, before any treatment.

Positive magnetic bead selection was used to isolate CD4+ and CD8+ cells; purity was checked by flow cytometry. The assay was immunoSEQ multiplex PCR, and TCRdb's table has in-frame clones only and misses some. The data show about 4,200 clones, roughly 72% seen once. Trimming pared 4 bases from V and 3 bases from J, leaving 11 bases between. The CDR3 has 14 amino acids. The germline gives CDR1 MDHEN, CDR2 SYDVKM. General study findings and limits: Rheumatoid arthritis patients, but not healthy controls, exhibited increasing CD8+ clonality with age. More than 20% of CD8+ cells belonged to the largest clone in about an eighth of the roughly 60 patients.

The chain couples TRBV28 to TRBJ2-3; the D gene is possibly TRBD1 (6 bases). The specimen was CD8+ T cells sorted from blood. This sequence originates from an adult with rheumatoid arthritis. CDR3 in DNA: TGTGCCAGCAGTTACCTACAGGGAACAGATACGCAGTATTTT. Its translation: CASSYLQGTDTQYF.